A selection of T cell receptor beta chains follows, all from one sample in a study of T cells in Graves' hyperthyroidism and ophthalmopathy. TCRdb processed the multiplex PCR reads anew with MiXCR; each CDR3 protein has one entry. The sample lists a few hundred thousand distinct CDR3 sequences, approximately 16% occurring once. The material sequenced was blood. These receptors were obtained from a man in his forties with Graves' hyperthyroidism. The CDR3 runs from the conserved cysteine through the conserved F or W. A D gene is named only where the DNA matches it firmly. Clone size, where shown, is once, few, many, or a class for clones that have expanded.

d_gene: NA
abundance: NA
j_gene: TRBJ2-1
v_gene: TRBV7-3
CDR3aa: CASSQDLTAYNEQFF
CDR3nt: TGTGCCAGCAGCCAAGATTTGACAGCATACAATGAGCAGTTCTTC

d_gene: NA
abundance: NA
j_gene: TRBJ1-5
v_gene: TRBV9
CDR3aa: CASSSQNDNQPQHF
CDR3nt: TGTGCCAGCAGCTCCCAAAATGACAATCAGCCCCAGCATTTT

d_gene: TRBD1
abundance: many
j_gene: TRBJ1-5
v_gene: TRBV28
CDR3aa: CASSVRTGGNQPQHF
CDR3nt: TGTGCCAGCAGTGTTCGGACAGGGGGCAATCAGCCCCAGCATTTT

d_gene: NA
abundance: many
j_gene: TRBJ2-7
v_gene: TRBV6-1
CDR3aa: CASARTNAYEQYF
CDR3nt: TGTGCCAGCGCGAGGACCAACGCCTACGAGCAGTACTTC

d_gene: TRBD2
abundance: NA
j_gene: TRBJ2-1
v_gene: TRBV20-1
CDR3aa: CSASSLAGLTEQFF
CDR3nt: TGCAGTGCTAGTTCACTAGCGGGGCTAACTGAGCAGTTCTTC

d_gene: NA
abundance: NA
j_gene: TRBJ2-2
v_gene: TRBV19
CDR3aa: CASSLHLQGTKNTGELFF
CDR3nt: TGTGCCAGTAGCCTACACCTACAGGGAACTAAGAACACCGGGGAGCTGTTTTTT

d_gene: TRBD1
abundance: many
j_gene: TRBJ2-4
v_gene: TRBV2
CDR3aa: CASSVDRWGDIQYF
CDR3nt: TGTGCCAGCAGTGTGGACAGGTGGGGTGACATTCAGTACTTC

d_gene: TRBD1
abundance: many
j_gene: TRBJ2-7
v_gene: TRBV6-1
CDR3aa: CASSEALQGRNPGGEEQYF
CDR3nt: TGTGCCAGCAGTGAAGCGCTACAAGGTCGTAACCCAGGGGGTGAGGAGCAGTACTTC

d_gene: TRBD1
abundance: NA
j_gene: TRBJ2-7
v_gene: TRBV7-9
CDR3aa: CASSLARDRGSLGGQYF
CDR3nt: TGTGCCAGCAGCTTAGCGAGGGACAGGGGAAGTTTAGGGGGGCAGTACTTC

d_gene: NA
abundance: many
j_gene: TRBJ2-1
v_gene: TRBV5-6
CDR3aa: CASSLGGRGTYNEQFF
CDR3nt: TGTGCCAGCAGCTTGGGGGGCAGGGGCACATACAATGAGCAGTTCTTC

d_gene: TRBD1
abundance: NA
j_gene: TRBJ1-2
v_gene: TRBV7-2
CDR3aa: CASSWDRLDHGYTF
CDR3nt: TGTGCCAGCAGCTGGGACAGGCTAGACCATGGCTACACCTTC